This T cell receptor beta chain was recovered during a study of cytomegalovirus exposure and HLA in healthy donors (dated by TCRdb to 2016 to 2017). Study-level background: According to an earlier analysis of 550 to 700 of the donors, some 180 million T cells yielded roughly 100 million unique TCR beta sequences and about 300 Gb of sequence data. Along with the approximately 620-subject first cohort, a separate validation cohort of over a hundred different subjects was used. Every repertoire in the discovery cohort had been generated on one and the same sequencing platform. Class I and class II HLA loci were covered by the typing at four-digit resolution. The aim of the study was to test whether cataloging public T cell receptors could identify signatures of past pathogen exposure. To study patterns of TCR occurrence, a later analysis re-analyzed previously published TCR beta repertoires from several hundred donors and added high-resolution HLA genotyping. To predict cytomegalovirus infection status, the study brought together high-throughput TCR immunosequencing, statistical association of individual TCRs with disease status, and machine learning. An early release covering just under 650 HLA-typed donors comprised around 300 gigabases of sequencing data and around 80 million unique TCR sequences. The number of typed donors differed by locus: about 620-640 for A, B, C, DRB1 and DQB1; 500 to 550 for DQA1; about 600 for DPA1; and approximately 450 for DPB1. An earlier analysis of fewer than 700 of the donors applied high-throughput TCR beta sequencing to assess whether each TCR beta V gene segment acted as functional or pseudogenic. Rather than drawing on any new phenotypic data, the later analysis identified candidate immune exposures from TCR beta sequences and the way those sequences occurred across donors. Donor age, sex, ethnicity and CMV serostatus were compiled together with the repertoire data. Of the roughly 400 genotyped donors, 81% were placed in the genetic ancestry cluster associated with self-reported Caucasian donors. A later genetic analysis used genome-wide SNP genotypes for about 60% of the roughly 670 donors, treating that subset as a discovery cohort. The study used immunosequencing to profile the T cell repertoires of 600 to 850 subjects and linked those repertoires to cytomegalovirus serostatus. Among around 400 genotyped donors of the cohort, an average of around 240,000 unique TCR beta nucleotide sequences was sequenced per donor, of which 15% to 20% were non-productive. Because of strong linkage in the cohort, 4 to 6 DR-DQ haplotypes were treated as single units for association and clustering.

The CDR3 runs 15 amino acids, cysteine and phenylalanine included. Only CDR3 DNA remains: 45 bases, in frame from the first base. The germline ends are 13 bases apart after V is trimmed by 0 bases and J by 4 bases. Sequences LNHNV (CDR1) and YYDKDF (CDR2) are obtained from the germline V gene (reference sequence). In total, around 600 healthy bone marrow donors made up the cohort. All cohort members were sampled while nominally healthy, although unrecorded immune exposures were likely present. The donor tested CMV seropositive, placing the donor among the 289 seropositive members of the cohort. A peripheral blood sample was provided by each donor, and peripheral blood mononuclear cells were used for TCR beta sequencing. The Qiagen DNeasy Blood Extraction Kit was used to extract genomic DNA from the blood cell samples. Summary of the overall study and its limitations: The earlier analysis of 450 to 700 of the donors excluded approximately 15 rarely observed V segments, including chromosome 9 orphons, because counts were too low. Some IMGT-functional V segments, including TRBV6-2 and TRBV6-3, could not be told apart with the 87-base-pair reads, so those segments were excluded. Roughly uniform sequencing depth across donors was assumed in presence/absence analyses, although this assumption may not hold. A further reported finding was that TCR beta sequences accurately predicted the HLA-A and HLA-B alleles for most subjects in the first cohort. Three of the identified cytomegalovirus-associated TCR beta chains were confirmed in vitro to be specific for cytomegalovirus antigens. In an earlier analysis of around 500 of the donors, most TCR beta V segments appeared in productive rearrangements about 87% or about 30% of the time, broadly matching IMGT annotations. The authors suggested that the approach could potentially be generalized to other disease states and immunological phenotypes. CMV serostatus was the only immune exposure information available for the cohort. Specific HLA alleles were associated with over 15,000 TCR beta sequences at a false discovery rate of 0.05 in a later analysis. A total of roughly 160 TCR beta chains were listed by the study as associated with cytomegalovirus. When HLA alleles, especially DR and DQ, strongly co-occurred, attributing TCR associations to individual alleles was difficult. Compared with equally common non-associated chains, HLA-associated TCR beta chains in a later analysis were more clonally expanded and had lower generation probabilities. The classifier was reported to diagnose cytomegalovirus status with high specificity and sensitivity in both the original cohort and the validation cohort. A later analysis found that most CMV-associated TCR beta chains appeared HLA-restricted, with HLA associations seemingly driven largely by CMV exposure. According to a later analysis, parvovirus B19, influenza, CMV and Epstein-Barr virus appeared linked to several top co-occurrence clusters. The cohort was sequenced for TCR beta chains only, and without alpha or paired-chain data the features that could be detected were limited. A cluster of highly shared sequence variants was judged likely to be a technical artifact of the sequencing pipeline. Correlated functional status among segregating V segments might reflect linkage disequilibrium, but an unknown experimental factor could not be ruled out. In a later analysis, TCR association rates were found to vary across HLA loci, with the most associated TCRs seen for DRB1 alleles and the fewest for HLA-C alleles. While some public TCRs were present in many individuals, most TCR sequences turned up only very rarely across donors. Compared with the roughly 670-donor mean, donors in an Asian-associated ancestry cluster had fewer N-insertions in productive TCRs, according to a later genetic analysis. Because some donors lacked HLA typing at each locus, the association tests relied only on the typed subset. In a later genetic analysis, a missense DCLRE1C variant was associated with V-gene and J-gene trimming of TCR beta chains, and the association was replicated in an independent cohort.

Of note for this clone: Its antigen has not been determined. No much larger clone exists at a distance of one base, and base qualities are not known.

Library preparation employed the immunoSEQ multiplex PCR assay. The multiplex PCR relied on a mix of 60 forward primers for TCR Vbeta segments and 13 reverse primers for TCR Jbeta segments. Amplification of the CDR3 region of rearranged TCR beta genes was performed with a multiplex PCR assay on genomic DNA. On the Illumina HiSeq System, the amplified TCR beta libraries were sequenced as 87-base-pair reads. From the authors' description of their analysis: In a later analysis, some 80 million unique TCR beta chains were counted across the 650 to 700 repertoires, and roughly 11 million of these chains were shared by at least two donors. To remove PCR and sequencing errors, raw reads were error-corrected and collapsed into unique sequences using a nearest-neighbor algorithm that merged closely related sequences. Alignment of CDR3 sequences to IMGT reference sequences was used to assign V, D and J gene segments. For a sequence to be retained, a match of at least six nucleotides to both a V gene segment and a J gene segment was required. A rearrangement was called productive if the CDR3 had no stop codons and remained in frame with V and J, and every other rearrangement was called non-productive. CDR3 was defined according to IMGT convention as the region running from the second conserved V-encoded cysteine to the conserved J-encoded phenylalanine. The earlier analysis of a few hundred of the donors excluded sequences that lacked an unambiguous match to a single V gene segment. In an earlier analysis of 587 of the donors, V segments were called functional above 56.7% productive rearrangements and were called segregating when the between-donor standard deviation exceeded 5%. A statistical classification framework was developed to diagnose cytomegalovirus status using the catalog of TCR beta chain sequences. In a later analysis, V and J genes were assigned by comparing TCR nucleotide sequences against IMGT/GENE-DB human TR gene sequences. Using the TCRdist pipeline, a later analysis assigned CDR3 sequences along with most-parsimonious VDJ recombination scenarios. A later analysis defined each TCR beta chain by its CDR3 amino acid sequence plus V-gene family, and excluded reads lacking a unique V-gene family. A later analysis removed roughly 590 highly shared, low-generation-probability nucleotide sequences to deal with suspected cross-contamination and a sequencing artifact. For each public chain, a later analysis derived a clonal expansion index from normalized ranks of inferred template counts within each repertoire. Generation probabilities in a later analysis came from a VDJ recombination model fitted to out-of-frame rearrangements, and those results were checked against IGoR. In a later analysis, hypergeometric tests were used to score TCR-TCR, TCR-HLA and TCR-CMV co-occurrence, with a repertoire-size bias correction applied to TCR pairs. False discovery rates were estimated in a later analysis by permuting HLA or CMV assignments 20 times. In a later analysis, co-occurring TCRs were grouped with DBSCAN, and TCRdist sequence similarity was added when clustering was performed within HLA-allele-positive subsets. For co-occurrence clustering, repertoires with fewer than 30,000 or more than 120,000 public chains were excluded, along with four or five repertoires with anomalous nucleotide sharing. TCRdb carries this immuneACCESS record with in-frame sequences only. Its versions omit some clonotypes, under half of them owing to an unresolved V gene in the studies checked, with the rest unexplained. V and J calls and clone size are given by that table; D and trimming were obtained from the DNA. The sample records fewer than 250,000 clones, over 80% of which are singletons. Together, the top ten hold around 9.6% of the sample.

The TCR comes from a woman in her 50s in good health and CMV-seropositive. The chain was built from TRBV15 and TRBJ2-7; the D segment could be TRBD1, given 5 matching bases. The sequencing input was PBMCs. The base sequence is TGTGCCACCAGCAGAGAGACAGTAGGTGGTTACGAGCAGTACTTC. Its protein product is CATSRETVGGYEQYF. When the CDR3 is completed using the reference TRBV15 and TRBJ2-7 genes on either side, the full variable domain is DAMVIQNPRYQVTQFGKPVTLSCSQTLNHNVMYWYQQKSSQAPKLLFHYYDKDFNNEADTPDNFQSRRPNTSFCFLDIRSPGLGDTAMYLCATSRETVGGYEQYFGPGTRLTVT.